This T cell receptor (beta chain) came from a study of T-cell reconstitution after alpha-beta-depleted transplantation in children. The TCRbeta library incorporated unique molecular identifiers. MiXCR, applied by TCRdb to the PCR reads, yields one record per CDR3 protein. The sample contains around 530,000 distinct CDR3 sequences, 32% of which appear only once. Trimming left V 6 bases short and J 6 bases short, with 11 bases between. The V gene's germline CDR1 is MDHEN and CDR2 SYDVKM. The CDR3 has 12 amino acids. The clonotype originates from a human donor who donated a stem cell graft to a child with aplastic anemia. The V gene is TRBV28, the J gene TRBJ1-2; tentatively, D is TRBD1 (5 bases). Sequencing used PBMCs from the stem cell graft donor, obtained from the stem cell graft. CDR3 coding DNA: TGTGCCAGCAGGGGACCCCCGGATGGCTACACCTTC. It specifies CASRGPPDGYTF.